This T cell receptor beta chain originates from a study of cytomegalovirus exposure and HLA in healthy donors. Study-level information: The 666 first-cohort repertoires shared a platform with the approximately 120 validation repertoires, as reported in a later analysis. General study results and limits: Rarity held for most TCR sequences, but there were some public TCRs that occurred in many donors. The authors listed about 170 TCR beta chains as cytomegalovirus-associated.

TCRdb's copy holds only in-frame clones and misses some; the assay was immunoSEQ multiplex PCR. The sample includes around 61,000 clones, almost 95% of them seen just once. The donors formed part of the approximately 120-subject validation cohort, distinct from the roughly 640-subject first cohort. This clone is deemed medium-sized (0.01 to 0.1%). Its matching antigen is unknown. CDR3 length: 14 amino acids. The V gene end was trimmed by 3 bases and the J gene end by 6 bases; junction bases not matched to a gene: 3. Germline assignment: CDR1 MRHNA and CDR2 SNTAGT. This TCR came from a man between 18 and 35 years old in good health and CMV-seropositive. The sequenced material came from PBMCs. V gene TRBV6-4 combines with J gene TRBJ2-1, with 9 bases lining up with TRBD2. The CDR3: CASSEGAGGNEQFF. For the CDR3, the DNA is TGTGCCAGCAGTGAGGGAGCGGGAGGCAATGAGCAGTTCTTC.